The sequence of this T cell receptor beta chain was determined in a study of T cell responses to AZD1222 COVID-19 vaccine. Concerning this clone: What it binds is unknown.

Sequencing was performed with immunoSEQ multiplex PCR; in TCRdb, only in-frame clones are kept and a portion is missing. The data hold roughly 53,000 clones, with around 85% observed a single time. Germline V CDR1 and CDR2: MNHEY, SMNVEV (reference sequence). There are 16 residues in the CDR3. Trimming at V came to 2 bases and at J to 8 bases, leaving 7 bases not matched to a gene. Whole-study findings and limits: Females outnumbered males among donors, who were mostly white British; clonal diversity was possibly underestimated. Among vaccine-associated CD4 TCRs, coverage spanned spike, with dominance at 160-218 and 743-854. At baseline, just 5 or 6 AZD1222 recipients tested seropositive.

Material: peripheral blood, obtained on day 0 of MenACWY control vaccination. The gene calls are TRBV27 and TRBJ2-1; 12 bases match TRBD2. The sequence was collected from an adult in good health. CDR3 DNA: TGTGCCAGCAGTTTACTCAGACTAGCGGGAGCTGATGAGCAGTTCTTC. This gives the protein CASSLLRLAGADEQFF.